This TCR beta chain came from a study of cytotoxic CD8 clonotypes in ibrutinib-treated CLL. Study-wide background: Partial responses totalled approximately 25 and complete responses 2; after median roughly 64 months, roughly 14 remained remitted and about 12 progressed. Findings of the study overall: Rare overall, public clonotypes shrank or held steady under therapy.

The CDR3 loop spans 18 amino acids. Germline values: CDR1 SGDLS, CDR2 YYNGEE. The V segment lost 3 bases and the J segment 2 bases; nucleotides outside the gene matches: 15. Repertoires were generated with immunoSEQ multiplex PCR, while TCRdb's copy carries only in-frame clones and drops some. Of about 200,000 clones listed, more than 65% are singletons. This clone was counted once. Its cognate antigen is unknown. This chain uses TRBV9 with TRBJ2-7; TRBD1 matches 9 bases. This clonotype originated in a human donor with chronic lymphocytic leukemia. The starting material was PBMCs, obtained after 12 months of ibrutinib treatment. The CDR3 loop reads CASSGTPQDRDRAYEQYF. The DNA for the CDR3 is TGTGCCAGCAGCGGCACCCCACAAGACCGGGACAGGGCCTACGAGCAGTACTTC.